This paragraph reports one TCR beta chain. Its matching antigen is unknown. This entry belongs to a study of cytotoxic CD8 clonotypes in ibrutinib-treated CLL. As for the study in general: Of a cohort that held 11 to 12 relapsed/refractory and around 15 treatment-naive patients, roughly 18 were IGHV unmutated. Findings and limits, study-wide: Sustained-remission and progressing patients had unequal sampling times. Starting clonality was above that of age-matched healthy donors and tracked circulating CD8+ T-cell counts.

Trimming stripped 6 bases from V and 0 bases from J, with 10 bases between. CDR3 length: 14 residues. Germline V gives CDR1 SGHRS, CDR2 YFSETQ. Assay: immunoSEQ multiplex PCR; the TCRdb copy retains only in-frame clones and omits some. The data contain approximately 23,000 clones, around 75% of them seen just once; the ten biggest clones take up less than 7.5%. The receptor was derived from a human donor with chronic lymphocytic leukemia. Here the sequenced sample was PBMCs, taken before ibrutinib treatment. The chain links TRBV5-1 to TRBJ1-3; no reliable D call. The CDR3 DNA is TGCGCCAGCACCGCCGGCAGCTCTGGAAACACCATATATTTT. It encodes CASTAGSSGNTIYF.